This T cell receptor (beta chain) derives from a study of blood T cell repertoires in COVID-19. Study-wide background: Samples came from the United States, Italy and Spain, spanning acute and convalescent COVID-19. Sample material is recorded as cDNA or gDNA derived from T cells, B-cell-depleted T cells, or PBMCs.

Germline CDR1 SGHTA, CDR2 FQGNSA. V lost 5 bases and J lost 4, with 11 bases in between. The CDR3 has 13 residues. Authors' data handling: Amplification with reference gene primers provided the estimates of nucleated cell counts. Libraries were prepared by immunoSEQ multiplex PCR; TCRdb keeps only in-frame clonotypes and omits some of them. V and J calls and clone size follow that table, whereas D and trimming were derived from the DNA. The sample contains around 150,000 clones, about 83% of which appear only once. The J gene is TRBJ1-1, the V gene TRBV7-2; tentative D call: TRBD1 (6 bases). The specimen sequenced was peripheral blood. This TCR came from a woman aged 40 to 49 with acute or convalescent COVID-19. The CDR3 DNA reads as TGTGCCAGCAGCCTAGGGGGAGCCACTGAAGCTTTCTTT. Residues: CASSLGGATEAFF.